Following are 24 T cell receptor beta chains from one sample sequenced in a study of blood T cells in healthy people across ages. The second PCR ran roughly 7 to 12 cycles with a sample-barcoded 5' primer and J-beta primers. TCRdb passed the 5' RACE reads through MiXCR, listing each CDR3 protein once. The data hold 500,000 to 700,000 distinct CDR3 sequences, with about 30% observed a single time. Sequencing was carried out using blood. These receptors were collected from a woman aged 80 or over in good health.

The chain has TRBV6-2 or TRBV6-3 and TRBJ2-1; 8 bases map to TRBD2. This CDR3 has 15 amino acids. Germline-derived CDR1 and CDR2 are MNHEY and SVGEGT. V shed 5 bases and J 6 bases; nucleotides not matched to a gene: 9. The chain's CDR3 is CASSVPGTRSNEQFF. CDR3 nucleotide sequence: TGTGCCAGCAGTGTACCCGGGACTAGGTCCAATGAGCAGTTCTTC.

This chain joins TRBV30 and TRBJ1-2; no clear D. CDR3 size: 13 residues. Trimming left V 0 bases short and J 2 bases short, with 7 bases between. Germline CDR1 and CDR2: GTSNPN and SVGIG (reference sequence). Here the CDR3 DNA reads TGTGCCTGGAGTGTACAAGTAAACTATGGCTACACCTTC. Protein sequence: CAWSVQVNYGYTF.

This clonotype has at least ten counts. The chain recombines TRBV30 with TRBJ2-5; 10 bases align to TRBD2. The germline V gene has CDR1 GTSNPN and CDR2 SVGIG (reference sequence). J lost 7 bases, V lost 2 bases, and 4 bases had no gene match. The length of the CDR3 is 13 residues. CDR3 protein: CAWSTAGGWTQYF. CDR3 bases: TGTGCCTGGAGTACAGCGGGGGGGTGGACCCAGTACTTC.

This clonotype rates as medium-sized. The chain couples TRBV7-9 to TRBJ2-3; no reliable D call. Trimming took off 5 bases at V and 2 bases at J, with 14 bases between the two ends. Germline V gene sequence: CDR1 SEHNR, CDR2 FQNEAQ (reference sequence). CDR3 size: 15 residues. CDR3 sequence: CASSPSLSPTDTQYF. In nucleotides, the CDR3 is TGTGCCAGCAGCCCTTCTCTGAGTCCCACAGATACGCAGTATTTT.

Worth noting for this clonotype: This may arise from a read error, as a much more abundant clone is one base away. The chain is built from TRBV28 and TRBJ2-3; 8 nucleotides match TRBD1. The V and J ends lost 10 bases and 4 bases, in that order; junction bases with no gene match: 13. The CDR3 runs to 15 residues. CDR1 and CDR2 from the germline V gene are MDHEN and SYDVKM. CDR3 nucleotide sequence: TGTGCCAACAGGGGGTGGACGGATCGGTCAGATACGCAGTATTTT. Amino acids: CANRGWTDRSDTQYF.

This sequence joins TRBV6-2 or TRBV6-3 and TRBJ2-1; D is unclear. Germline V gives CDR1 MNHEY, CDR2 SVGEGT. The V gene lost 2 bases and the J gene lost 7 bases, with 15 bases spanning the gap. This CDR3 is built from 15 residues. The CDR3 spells CASSYGGMGTNEQFF. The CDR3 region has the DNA TGTGCCAGCAGTTACGGTGGGATGGGTACTAATGAGCAGTTCTTC.

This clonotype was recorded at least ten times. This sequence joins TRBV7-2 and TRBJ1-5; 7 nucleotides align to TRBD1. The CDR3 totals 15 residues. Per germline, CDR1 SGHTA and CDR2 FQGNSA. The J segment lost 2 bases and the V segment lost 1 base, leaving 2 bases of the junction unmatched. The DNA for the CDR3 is TGTGCCAGCAGCTTAGTCACAGGGGGCAATCAGCCCCAGCATTTT. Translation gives CASSLVTGGNQPQHF.

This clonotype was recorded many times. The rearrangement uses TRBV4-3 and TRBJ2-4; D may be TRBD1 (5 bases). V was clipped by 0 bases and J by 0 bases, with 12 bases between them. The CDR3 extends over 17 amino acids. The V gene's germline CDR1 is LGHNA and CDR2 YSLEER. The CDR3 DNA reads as TGCGCCAGCAGCCAAGATCTCCCCCAGGGAGCCAAAAACATTCAGTACTTC. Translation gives CASSQDLPQGAKNIQYF.

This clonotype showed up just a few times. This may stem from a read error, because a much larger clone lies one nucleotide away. In DNA, the CDR3 is TGTGCCAGTTCGGGCCGTACGCAGGTTTTGGGCGGGCAGTACTTC. Amino acids: CASSGRTQVLGGQYF. The rearrangement uses TRBV27 and TRBJ2-7; D gene unclear. Trimming pared 9 bases from V and 9 bases from J, leaving 27 bases between. The CDR3 extends over 15 amino acids. Germline V CDR1 and CDR2: MNHEY, SMNVEV (reference sequence).

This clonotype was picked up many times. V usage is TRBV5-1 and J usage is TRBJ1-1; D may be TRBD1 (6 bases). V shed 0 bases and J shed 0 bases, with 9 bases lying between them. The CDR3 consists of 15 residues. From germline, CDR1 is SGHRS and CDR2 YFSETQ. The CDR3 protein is CASSLDRVMNTEAFF. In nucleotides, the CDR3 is TGCGCCAGCAGCTTGGACAGGGTTATGAACACTGAAGCTTTCTTT.

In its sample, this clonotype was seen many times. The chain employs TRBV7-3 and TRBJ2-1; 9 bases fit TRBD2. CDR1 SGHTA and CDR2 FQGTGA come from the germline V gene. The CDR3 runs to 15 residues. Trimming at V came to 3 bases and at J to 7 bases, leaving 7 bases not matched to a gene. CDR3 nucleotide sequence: TGTGCCAGCAGCTTTTCCCAAGCGGGAGGAAATGAGCAGTTCTTC. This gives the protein CASSFSQAGGNEQFF.

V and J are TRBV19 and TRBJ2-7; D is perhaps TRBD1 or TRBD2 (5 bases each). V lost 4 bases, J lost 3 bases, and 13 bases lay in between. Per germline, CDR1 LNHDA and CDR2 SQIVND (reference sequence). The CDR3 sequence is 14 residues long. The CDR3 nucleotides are TGTGCCAGTAGTAGGCAGGGAGATTACTACGAGCAGTACTTC. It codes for CASSRQGDYYEQYF.

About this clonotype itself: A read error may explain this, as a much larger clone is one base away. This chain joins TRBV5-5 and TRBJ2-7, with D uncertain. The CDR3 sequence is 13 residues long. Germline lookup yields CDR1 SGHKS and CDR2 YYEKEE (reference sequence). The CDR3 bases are TGTACCAGCAGCTCGGGCCTCTCCTACGAGCAGTACTTC. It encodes CTSSSGLSYEQYF.

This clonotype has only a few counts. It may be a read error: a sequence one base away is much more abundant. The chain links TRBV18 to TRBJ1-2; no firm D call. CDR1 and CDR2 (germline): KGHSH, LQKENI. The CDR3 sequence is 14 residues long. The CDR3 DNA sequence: TGTGCCAGCTCACCACCTACGCAGGTTGGAGGCTGCACCTTC. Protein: CASSPPTQVGGCTF.

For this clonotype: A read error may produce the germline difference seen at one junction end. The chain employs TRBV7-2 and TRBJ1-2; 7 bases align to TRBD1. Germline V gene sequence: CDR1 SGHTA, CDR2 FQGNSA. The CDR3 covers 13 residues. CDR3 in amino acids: CVSSPDRVYGYTF. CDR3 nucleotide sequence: TGTGTCAGCAGCCCCGACAGGGTTTATGGCTACACCTTC.

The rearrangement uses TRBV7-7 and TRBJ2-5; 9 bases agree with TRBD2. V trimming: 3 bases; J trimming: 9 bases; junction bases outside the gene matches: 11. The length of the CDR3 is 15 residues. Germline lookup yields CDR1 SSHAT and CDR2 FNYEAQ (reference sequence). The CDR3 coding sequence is TGTGCCAGCAGCTTGCGGCGGGGGGGCCAGGGGGCCCAGTACTTC. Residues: CASSLRRGGQGAQYF.

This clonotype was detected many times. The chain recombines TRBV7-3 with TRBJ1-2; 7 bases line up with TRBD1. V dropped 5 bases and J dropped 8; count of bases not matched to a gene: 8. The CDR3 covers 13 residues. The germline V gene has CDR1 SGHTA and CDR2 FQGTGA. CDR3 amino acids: CASSPEQGRGYTF. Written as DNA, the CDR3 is TGTGCCAGCAGCCCGGAACAGGGGAGGGGCTACACCTTC. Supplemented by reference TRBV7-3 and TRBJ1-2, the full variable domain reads GAGVSQTPSNKVTEKGKYVELRCDPISGHTALYWYRQSLGQGPEFLIYFQGTGAADDSGLPNDRFFAVRPEGSVSTLKIQRTERGDSAVYLCASSPEQGRGYTFGSGTRLTVV.

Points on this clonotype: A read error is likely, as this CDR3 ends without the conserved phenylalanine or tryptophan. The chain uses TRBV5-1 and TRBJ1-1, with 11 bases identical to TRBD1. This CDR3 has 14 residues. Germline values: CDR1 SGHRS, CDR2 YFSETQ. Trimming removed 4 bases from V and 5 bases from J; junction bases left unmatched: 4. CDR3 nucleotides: TGCGCCAGCAGCCTCGGGACAGGGGGGACTGAAGCTTTCTGT. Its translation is CASSLGTGGTEAFC.

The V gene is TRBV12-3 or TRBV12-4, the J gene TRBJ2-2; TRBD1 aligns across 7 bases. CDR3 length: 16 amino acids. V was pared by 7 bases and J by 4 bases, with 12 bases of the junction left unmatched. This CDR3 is CASTELGGAITGELFF. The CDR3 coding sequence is TGTGCCAGCACCGAGTTAGGGGGCGCTATCACCGGGGAGCTGTTTTTT.

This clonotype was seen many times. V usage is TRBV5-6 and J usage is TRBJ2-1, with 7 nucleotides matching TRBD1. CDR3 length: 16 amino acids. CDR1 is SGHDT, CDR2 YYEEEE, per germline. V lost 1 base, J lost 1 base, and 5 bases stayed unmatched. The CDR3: CASSLPTGWSYNEQFF. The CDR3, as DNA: TGTGCCAGCAGCTTGCCGACAGGGTGGTCCTACAATGAGCAGTTCTTC.

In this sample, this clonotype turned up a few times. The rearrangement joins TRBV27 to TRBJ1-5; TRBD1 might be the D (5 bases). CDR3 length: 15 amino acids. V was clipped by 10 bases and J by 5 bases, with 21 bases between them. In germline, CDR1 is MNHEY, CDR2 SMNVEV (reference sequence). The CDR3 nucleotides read TGTGCCACCTCCGTCGAGGGGAGGGTGGATCAGCCCCAGCATTTT. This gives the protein CATSVEGRVDQPQHF.

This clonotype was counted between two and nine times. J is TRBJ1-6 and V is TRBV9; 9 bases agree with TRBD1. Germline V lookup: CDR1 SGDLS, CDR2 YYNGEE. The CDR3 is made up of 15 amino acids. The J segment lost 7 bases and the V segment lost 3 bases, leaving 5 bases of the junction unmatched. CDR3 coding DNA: TGTGCCAGCAGCGCGGGACAGGGTGGGAATTCACCCCTCCACTTT. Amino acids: CASSAGQGGNSPLHF.

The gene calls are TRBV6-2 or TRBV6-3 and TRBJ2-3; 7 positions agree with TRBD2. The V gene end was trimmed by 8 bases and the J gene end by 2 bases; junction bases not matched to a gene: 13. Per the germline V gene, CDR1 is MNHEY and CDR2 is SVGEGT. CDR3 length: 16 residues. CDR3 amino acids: CASDSPVGGVTDTQYF. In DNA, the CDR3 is TGTGCCAGCGATTCCCCCGTGGGGGGGGTCACAGATACGCAGTATTTT.

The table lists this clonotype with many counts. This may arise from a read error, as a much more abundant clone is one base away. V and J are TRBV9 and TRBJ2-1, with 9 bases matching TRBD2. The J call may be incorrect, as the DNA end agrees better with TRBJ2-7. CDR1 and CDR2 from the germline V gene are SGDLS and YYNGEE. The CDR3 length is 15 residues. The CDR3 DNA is TGTGCCAGCAGTGAACTAGCGGGTACCTACAATGAGCAGTACTTC. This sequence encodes CASSELAGTYNEQYF.